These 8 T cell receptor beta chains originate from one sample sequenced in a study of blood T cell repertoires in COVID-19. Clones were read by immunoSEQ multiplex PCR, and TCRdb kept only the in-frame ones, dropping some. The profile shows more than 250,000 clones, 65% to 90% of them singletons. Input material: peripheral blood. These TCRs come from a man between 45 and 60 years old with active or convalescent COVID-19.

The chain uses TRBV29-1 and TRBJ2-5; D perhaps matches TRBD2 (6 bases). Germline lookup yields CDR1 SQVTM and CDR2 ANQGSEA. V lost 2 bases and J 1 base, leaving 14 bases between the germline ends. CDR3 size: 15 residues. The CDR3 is CSVERRGTFQETQYF. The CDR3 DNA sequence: TGCAGCGTTGAACGCCGGGGGACGTTCCAAGAGACCCAGTACTTC.

The DNA for the CDR3 is TGTGCCAGCAGTTTAGGATCTCGCGGGGGCTCTAATGGCTACACCTTC. As protein: CASSLGSRGGSNGYTF. The chain has TRBV28 and TRBJ1-2; possible D gene TRBD1, 6 bases. V dropped 2 bases and J dropped 6 bases, with 19 bases sitting between them. The CDR3 runs 16 residues. Germline CDR1 reads MDHEN; CDR2 reads SYDVKM.

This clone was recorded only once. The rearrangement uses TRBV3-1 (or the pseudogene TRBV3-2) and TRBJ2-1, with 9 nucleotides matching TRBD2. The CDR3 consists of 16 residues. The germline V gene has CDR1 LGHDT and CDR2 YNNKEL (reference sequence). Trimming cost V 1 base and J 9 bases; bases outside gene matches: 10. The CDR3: CASSQARAGGDGEQFF. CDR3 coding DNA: TGTGCCAGCAGCCAAGCCCGAGCGGGAGGTGACGGTGAGCAGTTCTTC.

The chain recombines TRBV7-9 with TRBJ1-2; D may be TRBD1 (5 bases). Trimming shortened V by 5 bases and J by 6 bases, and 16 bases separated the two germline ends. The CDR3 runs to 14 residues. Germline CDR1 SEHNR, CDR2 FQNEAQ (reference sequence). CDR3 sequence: CASSPTTGLDGYTF. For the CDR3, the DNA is TGTGCCAGCAGCCCAACAACAGGTCTGGATGGCTACACCTTC. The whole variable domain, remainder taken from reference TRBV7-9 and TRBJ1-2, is DTGVSQNPRHKITKRGQNVTFRCDPISEHNRLYWYRQTLGQGPEFLTYFQNEAQLEKSRLLSDRFSAERPKGSFSTLEIQRTEQGDSAMYLCASSPTTGLDGYTFGSGTRLTVV.

This CDR3 is CASSSDGYTEAFF. The CDR3 DNA sequence: TGTGCCAGCAGCTCAGACGGGTACACTGAAGCTTTCTTT. This chain uses TRBV9 with TRBJ1-1, with unresolved D. Trimming stripped 4 bases from V and 3 bases from J, with 10 bases between. CDR3 size: 13 residues. In germline, CDR1 is SGDLS, CDR2 YYNGEE.

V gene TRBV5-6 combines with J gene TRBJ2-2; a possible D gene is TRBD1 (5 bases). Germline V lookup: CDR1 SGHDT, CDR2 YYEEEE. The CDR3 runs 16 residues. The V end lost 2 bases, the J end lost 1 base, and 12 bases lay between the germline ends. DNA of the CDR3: TGTGCCAGCAGCTTCAGGGCGGTCAGGAACACCGGGGAGCTGTTTTTT. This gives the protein CASSFRAVRNTGELFF.

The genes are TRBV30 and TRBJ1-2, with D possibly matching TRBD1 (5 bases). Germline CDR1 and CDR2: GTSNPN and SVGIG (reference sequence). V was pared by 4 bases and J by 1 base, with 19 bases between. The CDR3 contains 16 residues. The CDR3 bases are TGTGCCTGGAAAGGGCAGGGCAGAGTGGGTAACTATGGCTACACCTTC. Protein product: CAWKGQGRVGNYGYTF. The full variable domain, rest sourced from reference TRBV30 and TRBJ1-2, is SQTIHQWPATLVQPVGSPLSLECTVEGTSNPNLYWYRQAAGRGLQLLFYSVGIGQISSEVPQNLSASRPQDRQFILSSKKLLLSDSGFYLCAWKGQGRVGNYGYTFGSGTRLTVV.

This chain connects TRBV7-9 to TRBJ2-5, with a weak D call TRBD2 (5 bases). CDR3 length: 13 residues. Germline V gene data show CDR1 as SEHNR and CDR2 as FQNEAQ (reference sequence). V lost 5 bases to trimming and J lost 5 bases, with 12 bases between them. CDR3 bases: TGTGCCAGCAGCCCCCGCGGGCCGGAGACCCAGTACTTC. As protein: CASSPRGPETQYF.